This T cell receptor (beta chain) comes out of a study of T cell repertoires in cytomegalovirus infection. Study as a whole: Matching HLA type and CMV infection were both indicated by public TCR beta signatures.

TCRdb re-called the reads through MiXCR, storing one row per CDR3 protein. Of about 680,000 distinct CDR3 sequences in the sample, less than 25% are singletons; the top ten hold under 8.5%. Study findings and constraints: CMV-specific TCR beta clonotypes restricted by HLA-C dominated the ex vivo response. Cumulative frequency (of public TCR beta family members) identified carriers of CMV plus the relevant HLA.

The CDR3 contains 15 residues. Unmatched junction bases numbered 4, after V lost 0 bases and J lost 5 bases. Germline V gene sequence: CDR1 MNHEY, CDR2 SVGAGI. Worth noting for this clonotype: Its antigen is as yet unknown.

The V and J genes are TRBV6-5 and TRBJ2-3; 8 bases are shared with TRBD2. The receptor's source is a human donor in good health (CMV status not recorded). Some clones in this sample may be carry-over from other donors' samples. Sequenced material: CD8+ T cells from PBMCs. As DNA, the CDR3 is TGTGCCAGCAGTTACTCGCCGGGGGGGGGAGATACGCAGTATTTT. It is translated as CASSYSPGGGDTQYF.